This TCR beta chain was retrieved from a study of blood T cell repertoires in COVID-19. Study-wide context: The origin of the acute and convalescent COVID-19 samples was the United States, Italy and Spain. In each case, the material was cDNA or gDNA derived from T cells, B-cell-depleted T cells, or PBMCs.

Some clones are missing from TCRdb's copy, which holds only in-frame ones; the method was immunoSEQ multiplex PCR. This table has 450,000 to 500,000 clones, 87% appearing once. The V gene's germline CDR1 is WNHNN and CDR2 SYGVQD (reference sequence). The CDR3 runs 13 residues. Trimming removed 6 bases from V and 2 bases from J, with 10 bases in between. Participants' own reports of clinical history determined their cohort assignment. Among Cohort 3 donors, those recovered had two negative PCRs, clearance, or symptom resolution. V and J are TRBV10-1 and TRBJ1-2, with D perhaps TRBD1 (5 bases). This receptor was obtained from a woman aged 18-29 years who had recovered from COVID-19. Sequencing was done on a sample of PBMCs or T cells enriched from blood (not recorded which). The CDR3 region has the DNA TGCGCCAGCAGCAGACAGCTGAACTATGGCTACACCTTC. It encodes CASSRQLNYGYTF.